Following are 20 T cell receptor beta chains from one sample sequenced in a study of shared clonotypes between healthy human individuals. The data were produced by immunoSEQ multiplex PCR, yet TCRdb's version contains in-frame clones alone and is incomplete. The sample includes hundreds of thousands of clones, 90% to 98% of them seen just once. Naive CD8 cells lacked CD45RO, underwent positive selection for CCR7 and left out terminally differentiated effector memory CD45RA+ cells. Sequenced input: naive CD8+ T cells sorted from blood. Receptor source: a young man in good health.

The chain couples TRBV10-2 to TRBJ1-1, with D perhaps matching TRBD1 (5 bases). Germline V gene sequence: CDR1 WSHSY, CDR2 SAAADI. The V and J ends lost 2 bases and 4 bases respectively, with 14 bases between them. This CDR3 comprises 15 residues. The CDR3 spells CASSEGGLGGTEAFF. The CDR3 DNA follows: TGCGCCAGCAGTGAGGGCGGTTTGGGGGGCACTGAAGCTTTCTTT.

V and J are TRBV28 and TRBJ2-7, with TRBD1 identical over 8 bases. From germline, CDR1 is MDHEN and CDR2 SYDVKM. Losses at the gene ends were 7 bases for V and 3 bases for J; bases not matched to a gene: 11. This CDR3 region has 15 residues. DNA of the CDR3: TGTGCCAGCACCAGGGGGGCAGGGGGCCTCTACGAGCAGTACTTC. Translated: CASTRGAGGLYEQYF.

The rearrangement links TRBV27 to TRBJ1-1, with D possibly matching TRBD1 (5 bases). The germline gives CDR1 MNHEY, CDR2 SMNVEV (reference sequence). The CDR3 has 14 amino acids. Trimming removed 4 bases from V and 1 base from J, with 10 bases in between. This CDR3 is CASSSIGQNTEAFF. CDR3 sequence (DNA): TGTGCCAGCAGTTCGATCGGACAGAACACTGAAGCTTTCTTT.

The genes are TRBV5-8 and TRBJ1-5, with 7 bases matching TRBD1. J was trimmed by 6 bases and V by 0 bases; bases with no gene match: 9. Per the germline V gene, CDR1 is SGHTS and CDR2 is YDEGEE. This CDR3 has 16 residues. CDR3 nucleotide sequence: TGTGCCAGCAGCTTGGTGGTCATAGGGGGCCCTCAGCCCCAGCATTTT. It is translated as CASSLVVIGGPQPQHF.

V gene TRBV2 combines with J gene TRBJ2-7; D is possibly TRBD2 (5 bases). Germline CDR1 reads SNHLY; CDR2 reads FYNNEI. With 6 bases removed from V and 1 base from J, the gap between germline ends came to 10 bases. This CDR3 has 13 residues. The CDR3 region is CASRVAYSYEQYF. The CDR3 bases are TGTGCCAGCAGGGTAGCGTATTCCTACGAGCAGTACTTC. Using reference TRBV2 and TRBJ2-7 for the parts outside the CDR3, the full variable domain is EPEVTQTPSHQVTQMGQEVILRCVPISNHLYFYWYRQILGQKVEFLVSFYNNEISEKSEIFDDQFSVERPDGSNFTLKIRSTKLEDSAMYFCASRVAYSYEQYFGPGTRLTVT.

This chain connects TRBV15 to TRBJ2-2; D is unclear. The V end was cut by 0 bases, the J end by 7 bases, with 6 bases between. This CDR3 spans 13 amino acids. Germline CDR1 and CDR2: LNHNV and YYDKDF (reference sequence). This CDR3 reads CATSRESGGELFF. The CDR3 bases are TGTGCCACCAGCAGAGAGAGTGGCGGGGAGCTGTTTTTT.

For this clone: Other DNA sequences of this sample code for an identical CDR3. V is TRBV27 and J is TRBJ2-7, with TRBD2 matching 13 bases. CDR1 and CDR2 from the germline V gene are MNHEY and SMNVEV (reference sequence). The CDR3 has 15 amino acids. V was clipped by 6 bases and J by 7 bases; unmatched bases: 9. In DNA, the CDR3 is TGTGCCAGCAGCTTAGGACTAGCGGGAGCTGGTGAGCAGTACTTC. It is translated as CASSLGLAGAGEQYF.

Only one count was recorded for this clone. This chain joins TRBV27 and TRBJ2-7; D uncertain. V was cut by 5 bases and J by 0 bases, with 11 bases left in between. CDR3 size: 14 residues. Germline CDR1 is MNHEY and CDR2 is SMNVEV (reference sequence). CDR3 DNA sequence: TGTGCCAGCAGTACCCGTAGGAGCTCCTACGAGCAGTACTTC. Protein: CASSTRRSSYEQYF.

A few counts support this clone. The chain uses TRBV7-9 and TRBJ2-1; 8 bases align to TRBD2. CDR3 size: 16 residues. The germline gives CDR1 SEHNR, CDR2 FQNEAQ (reference sequence). J gave up 3 bases and V 1 base, and 5 bases lay outside the gene matches. In DNA, the CDR3 is TGTGCCAGCAGCTTAGGTAGCGGGACAATCTACAATGAGCAGTTCTTC. This gives the protein CASSLGSGTIYNEQFF. Full variable domain (remainder filled in from reference TRBV7-9 and TRBJ2-1): DTGVSQNPRHKITKRGQNVTFRCDPISEHNRLYWYRQTLGQGPEFLTYFQNEAQLEKSRLLSDRFSAERPKGSFSTLEIQRTEQGDSAMYLCASSLGSGTIYNEQFFGPGTRLTVL.

The chain uses TRBV27 and TRBJ1-5; D is undetermined. Germline V gene sequence: CDR1 MNHEY, CDR2 SMNVEV (reference sequence). This CDR3 spans 14 amino acids. V lost 2 bases and J 7 bases, leaving 12 bases between the germline ends. The CDR3 DNA reads TGTGCCAGCAGTTTAAGGACTGAAATCCAGCCCCAGCATTTT. Translating it yields CASSLRTEIQPQHF.

This chain links TRBV5-1 with TRBJ1-2, with unresolved D. The V gene's germline CDR1 is SGHRS and CDR2 YFSETQ. With 4 bases removed from V and 7 bases from J, the gap between germline ends came to 20 bases. This CDR3 spans 15 amino acids. The CDR3 DNA sequence: TGCGCCAGCAGCCTCGAGCCGGGCACACTGGGTGGCTACACCTTC. Protein product: CASSLEPGTLGGYTF.

V usage is TRBV13 and J usage is TRBJ2-7, with 13 bases aligning to TRBD2. The V gene end was trimmed by 2 bases and the J gene end by 7 bases; junction bases not matched to a gene: 5. CDR1 is PRHDT, CDR2 FYEKMQ, per germline (reference sequence). The CDR3 is 15 amino acids. DNA of the CDR3: TGTGCCAGCAGCTTACGAGGACTAGCGGGAGAAGAGCAGTACTTC. Translating it yields CASSLRGLAGEEQYF.

CDR3 protein: CASSFRDSYNEQFF. The CDR3 DNA is TGTGCCAGCAGTTTCCGGGACAGTTACAATGAGCAGTTCTTC. The J gene is TRBJ2-1, the V gene TRBV28; 7 positions agree with TRBD1. Germline CDR1 and CDR2: MDHEN and SYDVKM. The CDR3 runs 14 residues. J was trimmed by 4 bases and V by 3 bases; bases with no gene match: 3.

This clone has only one observation. The V gene is TRBV7-9, the J gene TRBJ2-7; 9 bases fit TRBD1. This CDR3 spans 16 amino acids. Germline V gene sequence: CDR1 SEHNR, CDR2 FQNEAQ (reference sequence). The ends lost 5 bases at V and 3 bases at J; junction bases unmatched: 11. The CDR3 region has the DNA TGTGCCAGCAGCCCCGCGGGACAGGGCTACGGCTACGAGCAGTACTTC. This encodes CASSPAGQGYGYEQYF. The whole variable domain, remainder taken from reference TRBV7-9 and TRBJ2-7, is DTGVSQNPRHKITKRGQNVTFRCDPISEHNRLYWYRQTLGQGPEFLTYFQNEAQLEKSRLLSDRFSAERPKGSFSTLEIQRTEQGDSAMYLCASSPAGQGYGYEQYFGPGTRLTVT.

The DNA for the CDR3 is TGTGCCAGCAGTCAACCCAGGACTAGCGGAAGCTACGAGCAGTACTTC. Its protein is CASSQPRTSGSYEQYF. This rearrangement joins TRBV28 to TRBJ2-7; 10 bases align to TRBD2. This CDR3 comprises 16 residues. Germline assignment: CDR1 MDHEN and CDR2 SYDVKM. The V segment lost 5 bases and the J segment 3 bases; nucleotides outside the gene matches: 10.

This chain joins TRBV15 and TRBJ2-1; possibly TRBD1 for D (6 bases). This CDR3 is 14 amino acids long. CDR1 LNHNV and CDR2 YYDKDF come from the germline V gene (reference sequence). Trimming pared 3 bases from V and 1 base from J, leaving 7 bases between. The CDR3 here is CATSRTGSYNEQFF. For the CDR3, the DNA is TGTGCCACCAGCAGGACAGGTTCCTACAATGAGCAGTTCTTC.

The chain links TRBV11-2 to TRBJ2-2, with 15 bases fitting TRBD2. There are 20 residues in the CDR3. V trimming: 0 bases; J trimming: 1 base; junction bases outside the gene matches: 6. Germline V CDR1 and CDR2: SGHAT, FQNNGV. CDR3 in DNA: TGTGCCAGCAGCTTAGATGGACTAGCGGGAGGGCCACTGAACACCGGGGAGCTGTTTTTT. Translated, it gives CASSLDGLAGGPLNTGELFF.

The V and J genes are TRBV7-8 and TRBJ1-1; 9 nucleotides align to TRBD1. From germline, CDR1 is SGHVS and CDR2 FQNEAQ. The CDR3 is 15 amino acids. V was pared by 5 bases and J by 3 bases, with 7 bases of the junction left unmatched. The CDR3 loop is CASSITGGADTEAFF. The CDR3 DNA reads as TGTGCCAGCAGCATAACAGGGGGCGCGGACACTGAAGCTTTCTTT.

The chain links TRBV30 to TRBJ1-1; D is undetermined. Germline CDR1 is GTSNPN and CDR2 is SVGIG (reference sequence). Between the trimmed V and J ends, which lost 0 bases and 6 bases, there was a span of 8 bases. The CDR3 runs 12 residues. The CDR3 region has the DNA TGTGCCTGGAGTGTCGGGTCTGCTGAAGCTTTCTTT. Protein product: CAWSVGSAEAFF.

The rearrangement links TRBV19 to TRBJ2-7; 9 nucleotides align to TRBD2. J gave up 3 bases and V 5 bases, and 5 bases lay outside the gene matches. Germline V gene lookup returns CDR1 LNHDA and CDR2 SQIVND (reference sequence). The CDR3 sequence is 14 residues long. This chain's CDR3 is CASSVASGDYEQYF. CDR3 nucleotides: TGTGCCAGTAGTGTCGCTAGCGGGGACTACGAGCAGTACTTC. The full variable domain, rest sourced from reference TRBV19 and TRBJ2-7, is DGGITQSPKYLFRKEGQNVTLSCEQNLNHDAMYWYRQDPGQGLRLIYYSQIVNDFQKGDIAEGYSVSREKKESFPLTVTSAQKNPTAFYLCASSVASGDYEQYFGPGTRLTVT.